The source of this T cell receptor beta chain is a study of blood T cells in healthy people across ages. The authors ran a second PCR of about 7 to 12 cycles using a sample-barcoded 5' primer and a J-beta primer mix. TCRdb passed the 5' RACE reads through MiXCR, listing each CDR3 protein once. Of about 1,000,000 distinct CDR3 sequences detected, 45% appear once; the ten largest clones hold over 15%. The CDR3 totals 16 residues. CDR1 and CDR2 from the germline V gene are MNHEY and SMNVEV (reference sequence). With respect to this clonotype: At one boundary the junction diverges from the germline segment, which might be a read error.

This chain links TRBV27 with TRBJ2-5; 10 bases fit TRBD1. The end of the DNA is better explained by TRBJ2-4, so the J call may be wrong. The receptor comes from an older woman in good health. Specimen: blood. The CDR3 sequence is CANSHHGTGVKNIQYF. CDR3 in DNA: TGTGCCAACAGTCACCACGGGACAGGGGTCAAAAACATTCAGTACTTC.